This record concerns one T cell receptor (beta chain) sequence. What it binds is not known. The data were obtained in a study of neoadjuvant anti-PD-1 for oral cavity cancer. Overall study context: Patients without progression got a fourth dose around day 43. Overall study findings and caveats: Non-responders to neoadjuvant nivolumab had significantly more clonal PBMC T cells than responders. Treg/Th17 ratio rose with pretreatment blood and fell with post-treatment tumor TCRbeta clonality.

Clones were sequenced by immunoSEQ multiplex PCR, and TCRdb holds only the in-frame ones, with some missing. The sample lists about 80,000 clones; approximately 80% were seen once. V shed 0 bases and J 1 base; nucleotides not matched to a gene: 4. The CDR3 extends over 17 amino acids. The germline gives CDR1 WSHSY, CDR2 SAAADI. This receptor was taken from a person aged 40 to 85 with oral cavity squamous cell carcinoma. The chain is built from TRBV10-2 and TRBJ1-5; 9 bases align to TRBD1. Sequenced material: PBMCs, taken before nivolumab (anti-PD-1) treatment. This CDR3 reads CASSESTGGSSNQPQHF. In nucleotides, the CDR3 is TGCGCCAGCAGTGAGTCTACAGGGGGCTCGAGCAATCAGCCCCAGCATTTT.